The 17 T cell receptor beta chains presented below share a single source sample, sequenced in a study of blood T cell repertoires in COVID-19. TCRdb keeps only in-frame clones here, not all; method: immunoSEQ multiplex PCR. The sample shows nearly 350,000 clones, around 88% of them seen only once. Material: peripheral blood. These receptors were taken from a man under 40 with active or convalescent COVID-19.

This clone occurred once. This chain connects TRBV2 to TRBJ2-1, with 8 bases lining up with TRBD2. This CDR3 contains 19 residues. The germline V gene has CDR1 SNHLY and CDR2 FYNNEI. Germline trimming cut 2 bases from V and 1 base from J; bases unmatched to any gene: 13. The CDR3 nucleotides are TGTGCCAGCAGTGAACCAGCGGGAGCCACCTCGGAATCCTACAATGAGCAGTTCTTC. Its translation is CASSEPAGATSESYNEQFF.

The chain employs TRBV14 and TRBJ1-6; D unclear. The CDR3 has 15 amino acids. The V gene's germline CDR1 is SGHDN and CDR2 FVKESK. The ends were cut back, 0 bases at V and 8 bases at J, with 11 bases in the middle. DNA for the CDR3: TGTGCCAGCAGCCAAGACACCACTTTTGATTCACCCCTCCACTTT. This sequence encodes CASSQDTTFDSPLHF.

The genes are TRBV7-2 and TRBJ2-2; no clear D gene. V was pared by 8 bases and J by 6 bases, with 7 bases between. Germline CDR1 reads SGHTA; CDR2 reads FQGNSA. The CDR3 runs to 11 residues. Written as DNA, the CDR3 is TGTGCCAGCGGAGTCGCCGGGGAGCTGTTTTTT. This codes for CASGVAGELFF.

The chain employs TRBV5-8 and TRBJ1-1; D is ambiguous. CDR1 and CDR2 (germline): SGHTS, YDEGEE. Trimming stripped 0 bases from V and 3 bases from J, with 9 bases between. The length of the CDR3 is 14 residues. DNA for the CDR3: TGTGCCAGCAGCTTGGAGCCGGGATACACTGAAGCTTTCTTT. It codes for CASSLEPGYTEAFF. The full variable domain, its missing parts supplied by reference TRBV5-8 and TRBJ1-1, is EAGVTQSPTHLIKTRGQQATLRCSPISGHTSVYWYQQALGLGLQFLLWYDEGEERNRGNFPPRFSGRQFPNYSSELNVNALELEDSALYLCASSLEPGYTEAFFGQGTRLTVV.

V and J are TRBV24-1 and TRBJ2-5; 8 nucleotides align to TRBD2. Germline CDR1 reads KGHDR; CDR2 reads SFDVKD. CDR3 length: 14 amino acids. With V trimmed by 3 bases and J by 9 bases, 8 bases remained unmatched. The DNA of the CDR3 is TGTGCCACCAGTGATCCCCGCGGGGGGCTAGCCCAGTACTTC. This sequence encodes CATSDPRGGLAQYF.

The chain uses TRBV13 and TRBJ2-6; TRBD1 matches 7 bases. The V gene end was trimmed by 5 bases and the J gene end by 1 base; junction bases not matched to a gene: 2. This CDR3 contains 15 residues. CDR1 PRHDT and CDR2 FYEKMQ come from the germline V gene (reference sequence). CDR3: CASSIRGSGANVLTF. CDR3 sequence (DNA): TGTGCCAGCAGCATCAGGGGGTCTGGGGCCAACGTCCTGACTTTC.

V is TRBV6-2 or TRBV6-3 and J is TRBJ2-7; TRBD1 matches at 11 bases. Germline V gene sequence: CDR1 MNHEY, CDR2 SVGEGT. V was clipped by 6 bases and J by 2 bases; unmatched bases: 9. The length of the CDR3 is 16 residues. The CDR3 nucleotides read TGTGCCAGCAGCCTCAGGGGACAGGGGGTTACCTACGAGCAGTACTTC. Protein product: CASSLRGQGVTYEQYF.

The chain carries TRBV6-5 and TRBJ1-3; D is possibly TRBD1 (6 bases). V lost 7 bases to trimming and J lost 5 bases, with 18 bases between them. Germline-derived CDR1 and CDR2 are MNHEY and SVGAGI. The CDR3 loop spans 15 amino acids. CDR3 loop: CASTQKGGGRNTIYF. In DNA, the CDR3 is TGTGCCAGCACCCAAAAGGGGGGGGGCAGAAACACCATATATTTT.

The genes are TRBV4-3 and TRBJ2-7; the match to TRBD2 covers 7 bases. The junction had 9 bases not matched to a gene; V was cut back by 0 bases and J by 4 bases. Looked up from germline, CDR1 is LGHNA and CDR2 is YSLEER. The CDR3 spans 16 residues. The CDR3 spells CASSQESRGSGYEQYF. Here the CDR3 DNA reads TGCGCCAGCAGCCAAGAATCGCGCGGGAGTGGGTACGAGCAGTACTTC.

This chain connects TRBV19 to TRBJ2-3; D remains unclear. CDR1 and CDR2 (germline): LNHDA, SQIVND (reference sequence). Trimming pared 5 bases from V and 5 bases from J, leaving 8 bases between. The CDR3 is made up of 12 amino acids. This CDR3 is CASSFPGDTQYF. The CDR3 nucleotides are TGTGCCAGTAGTTTTCCGGGAGATACGCAGTATTTT.

The gene calls are TRBV7-8 and TRBJ2-3, with D maybe TRBD2 (6 bases). The CDR3 is 15 amino acids. The V and J ends lost 5 bases and 1 base respectively, with 13 bases between them. Germline loops: CDR1 SGHVS, CDR2 FQNEAQ. The CDR3 spells CASSPFWGGTDTQYF. CDR3 DNA sequence: TGTGCCAGCAGCCCCTTCTGGGGGGGCACAGATACGCAGTATTTT.

This chain uses TRBV5-1 with TRBJ2-1; no clear D. CDR1 is SGHRS, CDR2 YFSETQ, per germline. Between the trimmed V and J ends, which lost 4 bases and 0 bases, there was a span of 11 bases. The CDR3 length is 15 residues. The CDR3 here is CASSGDPSSYNEQFF. The CDR3 DNA reads TGCGCCAGCAGCGGAGACCCTAGCTCCTACAATGAGCAGTTCTTC.

This clone was seen a few times. The J gene is TRBJ2-7, the V gene TRBV28, with TRBD2 matching over 7 bases. Germline assignment: CDR1 MDHEN and CDR2 SYDVKM. The CDR3 consists of 15 residues. V lost 7 bases, J lost 0 bases, and 9 bases stayed unmatched. The CDR3 nucleotides are TGTGCCAGCAAAAAGGGGCTAGCGGTCTCCTACGAGCAGTACTTC. This codes for CASKKGLAVSYEQYF.

CDR3 region: CASSILGQGQETQYF. In DNA form, the CDR3 reads TGTGCCAGTAGTATTTTGGGACAGGGGCAAGAGACCCAGTACTTC. The chain carries TRBV19 and TRBJ2-5; TRBD1 matches 10 bases. The CDR3 loop spans 15 amino acids. With 3 bases clipped from V and 2 bases from J, the junction kept 3 bases outside the gene matches. Germline CDR1 LNHDA, CDR2 SQIVND (reference sequence).

This sequence joins TRBV11-2 and TRBJ2-3, with 10 bases fitting TRBD2. Germline lookup yields CDR1 SGHAT and CDR2 FQNNGV. The CDR3 length is 16 residues. V shed 5 bases and J 2 bases; nucleotides not matched to a gene: 7. DNA of the CDR3: TGTGCCAGCAGCCCTCTAGCGGGAGAAACCACAGATACGCAGTATTTT. As protein: CASSPLAGETTDTQYF.

The V call is TRBV7-2, the J call TRBJ2-2; perhaps TRBD2 as D (5 bases). CDR1 is SGHTA and CDR2 is FQGNSA in the germline V gene. The CDR3 consists of 14 residues. Trimming removed 5 bases at V and 4 bases at J, with 11 bases between. CDR3 amino acids: CASSQEVLTGELFF. In nucleotides, the CDR3 is TGTGCCAGCAGCCAGGAGGTCCTCACCGGGGAGCTGTTTTTT.

The chain employs TRBV5-1 and TRBJ1-1; 9 bases match TRBD1. There are 14 residues in the CDR3. Losses at the gene ends were 4 bases for V and 5 bases for J; bases not matched to a gene: 6. Germline V gene sequence: CDR1 SGHRS, CDR2 YFSETQ. The CDR3 spells CASSLETGGTEAFF. CDR3 DNA sequence: TGCGCCAGCAGCCTAGAGACAGGGGGTACTGAAGCTTTCTTT.